The rows below give T cell receptor beta chains drawn from one sample of a study of blood T cell repertoires in COVID-19. This table comes from immunoSEQ multiplex PCR, and its TCRdb copy is limited to in-frame clones, with some not included. The repertoire consists of roughly 140,000 clones, with 80% to 90% occurring once and the leading ten covering less than 4%. The sample comprised peripheral blood. Receptor source: a woman between 55 and 75 years old with active COVID-19. The CDR3 runs from the conserved cysteine through the conserved F or W. The D gene is left open where the match is weak. Clone sizes are given selectively: once, few, many, or a class where the clone is expanded.

cdr3_length,v_call,j_call,d_call,clone_size,cdr3_aa,cdr3_nt
15,TRBV19,TRBJ1-2,.,.,CASSMASAGAYGYTF,TGTGCCAGTAGTATGGCCTCGGCAGGGGCCTATGGCTACACCTTC
11,TRBV6-4,TRBJ1-1,.,.,CASLQSGVAFF,TGTGCCAGCCTCCAATCAGGGGTCGCTTTCTTT
15,TRBV7-3,TRBJ1-1,.,.,CASSPDTGRNTEAFF,TGTGCCAGCAGCCCAGATACAGGACGGAACACTGAAGCTTTCTTT
13,TRBV29-1,TRBJ1-1,.,.,CSGARNSYTEAFF,TGCAGCGGCGCTCGCAACAGCTACACTGAAGCTTTCTTT
17,TRBV4-3,TRBJ2-3,TRBD2,.,CASSQAGGAKVTDTQYF,TGCGCCAGCAGCCAAGCGGGAGGGGCCAAGGTCACAGATACGCAGTATTTT
16,TRBV4-1,TRBJ2-1,.,.,CASSQGGTPYYNEQFF,TGCGCCAGCAGCCAAGGCGGGACTCCCTACTACAATGAGCAGTTCTTC
15,TRBV7-3,TRBJ1-4,.,.,CASSLTGSWGEKLFF,TGTGCCAGCAGCTTAACGGGGAGCTGGGGTGAAAAACTGTTTTTT
15,TRBV6-5,TRBJ2-2,.,.,CASKLGWSSAGELFF,TGTGCCAGCAAACTCGGTTGGAGCTCAGCCGGGGAGCTGTTTTTT
13,TRBV5-1,TRBJ1-1,.,.,CASSPLAGSEAFF,TGCGCCAGCAGCCCCCTGGCAGGCTCTGAAGCTTTCTTT
15,TRBV30,TRBJ1-5,TRBD1,once,CAWSVRGQGQQPQHF,TGTGCCTGGAGTGTAAGGGGACAGGGACAACAGCCCCAGCATTTT
16,TRBV2,TRBJ2-7,TRBD1,.,CASSRLVTGGLGEQYF,TGTGCCAGCAGCAGGTTGGTGACAGGGGGCCTCGGCGAGCAGTACTTC
14,TRBV9,TRBJ2-5,.,.,CASSPGILQETQYF,TGTGCCAGCTCCCCCGGGATACTCCAAGAGACCCAGTACTTC
13,TRBV7-2,TRBJ2-7,.,.,CASSLPSSYEQYF,TGTGCCAGCAGCTTACCTAGCTCCTACGAGCAGTACTTC
19,TRBV2,TRBJ1-6,TRBD1,.,CASSGGQGADWTWDSPLHF,TGTGCCAGCAGTGGGGGACAGGGGGCGGACTGGACTTGGGATTCACCCCTCCACTTT
15,TRBV28,TRBJ2-1,TRBD2,.,CASSPWTSGNNEQFF,TGTGCCAGCAGTCCGTGGACTAGCGGCAACAATGAGCAGTTCTTC
14,TRBV6-5,TRBJ2-1,TRBD2,.,CASARREAYNEQFF,TGTGCCAGCGCGCGGCGGGAGGCTTACAATGAGCAGTTCTTC
14,TRBV4-1,TRBJ2-7,.,.,CASSHATVTYEQYF,TGCGCCAGCAGCCATGCTACAGTAACCTACGAGCAGTACTTC
15,TRBV27,TRBJ1-3,.,few,CASSLQGLGGNTIYF,TGTGCCAGCAGTTTACAGGGTCTAGGTGGAAACACCATATATTTT
14,TRBV9,TRBJ2-3,.,.,CASSVGFGPDTQYF,TGTGCCAGCAGCGTAGGGTTTGGCCCAGATACGCAGTATTTT